The T cell receptor beta chain described here comes from a study of T cell responses to AZD1222 COVID-19 vaccine (dated by TCRdb to about 2021). In terms of the full investigation: TCR sequencing covered over 230 trial participants: approximately 200 given two doses of AZD1222 and some 25 given two doses of MenACWY control vaccine. Trial participants were enrolled by age into 18-55, 56-69 and 70-plus year subgroups, with about 150, 28 and 57 TCR-sequenced participants respectively.

The time point label for this specimen denotes: about 28 days (+/-7) after the second vaccine dose. AZD1222 recipients given second doses at about 4 weeks or at about 12 weeks were pooled, since spike-specific TCR depth and breadth were not found to differ between the two schedules. Vaccinee samples came from UK trials COV001 and COV002, including a single-blind randomized controlled phase 2/3 trial of AZD1222 (ChAdOx1 nCoV-19) in healthy adults. For TCRbeta chain sequencing, PBMC samples were collected from trial participants at day 0 and at day 28 after the second dose. The CDR3 regions of human TCRbeta chains were analyzed by immunosequencing. Concerning the study's data processing: TCRs in the repertoires were matched against a reference library of SARS-CoV-2-specific TCRs that had been generated with the MIRA antigen-specificity platform. Breadth was defined as the fraction of unique TCRs that were SARS-CoV-2-associated. Depth was defined as the fraction of total T cells that were SARS-CoV-2-associated. Using the MIRA data, each spike-specific TCR was assigned both to the spike region to which the TCR was reactive and to a CD4 or CD8 class. Log10-transformed breadth and depth values were compared by one-way ANOVA with Sidak's multiple comparisons tests. TCRdb limited this immuneACCESS table to in-frame rearrangements with V and J called. A share of clones is missing; checked studies link under half to unresolved V genes, and the rest is unexplained. The V and J calls and clone size are taken from that table; D and trimming were inferred from the DNA. A total of some 88,000 clones appear in this sample, approximately 90% of them only once. Of the sample, approximately 5% falls within the top ten clones.

The research as a whole found: After two AZD1222 doses, spike-specific TCR breadth and depth were significantly higher than at day 0 and than in MenACWY recipients. Reportedly, almost half of the unique spike-specific TCRs recognized epitopes lying outside the regions that are mutated in the B.1.351 and B.1.1.7 variants. Vaccine-associated CD4 TCRs spanned the whole spike protein, with dominant responses in regions 160-218 and 743-854. Most participants were white British and females outnumbered males, and the authors suggested that clonal diversity may have been underestimated. Conclusions about previously exposed vaccinees were limited because only six AZD1222 recipients were SARS-CoV-2 seropositive at baseline. No day 14 peak-response samples were available, so repertoires were characterized only after the peak T cell response. The 56-69-year group was small, and its depth increase did not reach significance, likely because of low power.

About this clone: The clone's antigen remains unknown. Per-nucleotide qualities are absent, and no much larger clonotype sits a single base away.

At the junction V is shortened by 2 bases and J by 4 bases, with 8 bases in between. The CDR3 has 13 amino acids, counting the end cysteine and phenylalanine. Solely the CDR3 DNA is kept, with 39 bases framed from the first base. CDR1 and CDR2, per the germline V gene, are SNHLY and FYNNEI. The chain employs TRBV2 and TRBJ1-2, with no confident D gene call. This clonotype was sampled from an adult who received the AZD1222 COVID-19 vaccine. Specimen: peripheral blood, collected 28 days after the second AZD1222 dose. The DNA sequence is TGTGCCAGCAGTGAACGGGAAAGCTATGGCTACACCTTC. This yields the protein CASSERESYGYTF.